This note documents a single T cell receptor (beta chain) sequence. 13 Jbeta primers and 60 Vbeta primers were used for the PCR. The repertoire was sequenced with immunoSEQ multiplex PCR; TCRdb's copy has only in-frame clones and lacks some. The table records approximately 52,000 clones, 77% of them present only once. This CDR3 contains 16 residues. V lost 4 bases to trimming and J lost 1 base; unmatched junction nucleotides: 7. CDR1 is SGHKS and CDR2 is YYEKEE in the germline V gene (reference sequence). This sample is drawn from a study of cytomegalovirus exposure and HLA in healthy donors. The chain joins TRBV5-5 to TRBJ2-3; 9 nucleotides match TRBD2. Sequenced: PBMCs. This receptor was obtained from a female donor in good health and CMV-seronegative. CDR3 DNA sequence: TGTGCCAGCAGCGCACGGACTAGCGTGGGCACAGATACGCAGTATTTT. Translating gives CASSARTSVGTDTQYF.